A single sample gave rise to the 14 T cell receptor beta chains below, sequenced in a study of CD8 T cells in Susac syndrome. Random hexamers primed reverse transcription of roughly 0.45 to 1 ug RNA. From the immunoSEQ multiplex PCR reads, TCRdb called clonotypes with MiXCR, one entry per CDR3 protein. The sample lists roughly 190,000 distinct CDR3 sequences, approximately 94% occurring once. Sequencing was performed on CD4+ T cells from PBMCs. All receptors derive from a human donor in good health.

CDR3 loop: CASRAGEPYNSPLHF. CDR3 DNA: TGTGCCAGCCGGGCCGGGGAGCCCTATAATTCACCCCTCCACTTT. The chain is built from TRBV28 and TRBJ1-6; D uncertain. CDR3 length: 15 residues. The germline CDR1 and CDR2 sequences are MDHEN and SYDVKM. The V and J ends lost 8 bases and 2 bases respectively, with 13 bases between them.

V usage is TRBV27 and J usage is TRBJ2-1, with 8 bases identical to TRBD1. V shed 5 bases and J 8 bases; nucleotides not matched to a gene: 11. Germline assignment: CDR1 MNHEY and CDR2 SMNVEV (reference sequence). This CDR3 is 15 amino acids long. The CDR3 loop reads CASSPRDRMGHEQFF. The DNA of the CDR3 is TGTGCCAGCAGTCCTCGGGACAGGATGGGTCATGAGCAGTTCTTC.

The chain has TRBV29-1 and TRBJ2-2; TRBD2 aligns across 7 bases. Germline V gene lookup returns CDR1 SQVTM and CDR2 ANQGSEA. With 5 bases clipped from V and 0 bases from J, the junction kept 6 bases outside the gene matches. The CDR3 covers 15 residues. The CDR3 loop is CSVKAGPANTGELFF. CDR3 nucleotides: TGCAGCGTTAAAGCGGGGCCCGCGAACACCGGGGAGCTGTTTTTT.

V usage is TRBV19 and J usage is TRBJ2-6; 9 nucleotides agree with TRBD1. V shed 5 bases and J 3 bases; nucleotides not matched to a gene: 8. CDR1 is LNHDA and CDR2 is SQIVND in the germline V gene (reference sequence). This CDR3 contains 17 residues. CDR3 amino acids: CASSGGQGRFGANVLTF. CDR3 coding DNA: TGTGCCAGTAGTGGGGGACAGGGAAGATTTGGGGCCAACGTCCTGACTTTC.

The chain has TRBV6-5 and TRBJ2-1, with D perhaps being TRBD1 or TRBD2 (5 bases each). From germline, CDR1 is MNHEY and CDR2 SVGAGI. CDR3 length: 15 amino acids. V lost 0 bases to trimming and J lost 10 bases, with 16 bases between them. The DNA of the CDR3 is TGTGCCAGCAGTTACTCCGGGACCTGGGTTGGGGAGCAGTTCTTC. This sequence encodes CASSYSGTWVGEQFF.

The chain carries TRBV19 and TRBJ1-1; D gene unclear. The CDR3 is 14 amino acids. Germline assignment: CDR1 LNHDA and CDR2 SQIVND (reference sequence). Trimming pared 6 bases from V and 5 bases from J, leaving 16 bases between. CDR3 bases: TGTGCCAGTAGCGTCCGTATCTCGAGGACTGAAGCTTTCTTT. Translated, it gives CASSVRISRTEAFF.

The chain combines TRBV19 with TRBJ1-5; 10 bases line up with TRBD1. The CDR3 spans 19 residues. V was pared by 0 bases and J by 1 base, with 9 bases of the junction left unmatched. In germline, CDR1 is LNHDA, CDR2 SQIVND (reference sequence). CDR3 loop: CASSIEPPGQGRSNQPQHF. CDR3 in DNA: TGTGCCAGTAGTATAGAACCCCCGGGACAGGGGAGAAGCAATCAGCCCCAGCATTTT. Based on the CDR3 plus reference TRBV19 and TRBJ1-5, the full variable domain is DGGITQSPKYLFRKEGQNVTLSCEQNLNHDAMYWYRQDPGQGLRLIYYSQIVNDFQKGDIAEGYSVSREKKESFPLTVTSAQKNPTAFYLCASSIEPPGQGRSNQPQHFGDGTRLSIL.

This rearrangement joins TRBV29-1 to TRBJ1-1; D is uncertain. Germline values: CDR1 SQVTM, CDR2 ANQGSEA. The CDR3 is made up of 10 amino acids. V was cut by 5 bases and J by 1 base, with 2 bases left in between. For the CDR3, the DNA is TGCAGCGTTTCGAACACTGAAGCTTTCTTT. Its protein product is CSVSNTEAFF.

The rearrangement links TRBV28 to TRBJ2-7; possible D gene TRBD2, 6 bases. Trimming took off 3 bases at V and 3 bases at J, with 12 bases between the two ends. The CDR3 has 14 residues. Germline lookup yields CDR1 MDHEN and CDR2 SYDVKM. CDR3 sequence (DNA): TGTGCCAGCAGTTTGCGGGGCCTCTACTACGAGCAGTACTTC. Translating it yields CASSLRGLYYEQYF.

The rearrangement uses TRBV28 and TRBJ2-1, with D unclear. The CDR3 contains 12 residues. The germline V and J ends were trimmed by 4 bases and 10 bases, with 11 bases remaining between them. Germline values: CDR1 MDHEN, CDR2 SYDVKM. The CDR3 is CASSSLAAEQFF. The CDR3 DNA follows: TGTGCCAGCAGTTCACTTGCGGCGGAGCAGTTCTTC.

The chain uses TRBV30 and TRBJ2-3; 7 bases match TRBD2. V lost 8 bases, J lost 3 bases, and 5 bases stayed unmatched. Germline CDR1 reads GTSNPN; CDR2 reads SVGIG (reference sequence). The CDR3 extends over 12 amino acids. The DNA for the CDR3 is TGTGCCGGGGGGGAGGTAACAGATACGCAGTATTTT. Translating gives CAGGEVTDTQYF. The complete variable domain, with remaining parts taken from reference TRBV30 and TRBJ2-3, reads SQTIHQWPATLVQPVGSPLSLECTVEGTSNPNLYWYRQAAGRGLQLLFYSVGIGQISSEVPQNLSASRPQDRQFILSSKKLLLSDSGFYLCAGGEVTDTQYFGPGTRLTVL.

The chain recombines TRBV30 with TRBJ1-2, with TRBD1 as a possible D gene (5 bases). Germline V gene lookup returns CDR1 GTSNPN and CDR2 SVGIG (reference sequence). This CDR3 spans 11 amino acids. The CDR3 nucleotides read TGTGTAGGGGAGGAGGGCTATGGCTACACCTTC. Its protein product is CVGEEGYGYTF.

The chain uses TRBV9 and TRBJ2-2; D may be TRBD1 (6 bases). The germline V gene encodes CDR1 SGDLS and CDR2 YYNGEE. This CDR3 region has 17 residues. V was shortened by 1 base and J by 4 bases, with 17 bases between the two germline ends. The CDR3 bases are TGTGCCAGCAGCGTAACAGGGAAATGGTCAGCCACCGGGGAGCTGTTTTTT. It yields the protein CASSVTGKWSATGELFF.

The chain uses TRBV5-1 and TRBJ2-4, with D perhaps given as TRBD1 or TRBD2 (5 bases each). CDR3 size: 14 residues. Between the trimmed V and J ends, which lost 0 bases and 8 bases, there was a span of 12 bases. The germline CDR1 and CDR2 sequences are SGHRS and YFSETQ. The CDR3 spells CASSLGTGRDIQYF. CDR3 DNA: TGCGCCAGCAGCTTGGGGACGGGACGTGACATTCAGTACTTC.